Listed here is a single T cell receptor (beta chain). The sample is drawn from a study of T cell changes during pregnancy in multiple sclerosis. V was clipped by 8 bases and J by 1 base, with 14 bases between them. Germline V CDR1 and CDR2: MNHNY, SVGAGI (reference sequence). The CDR3 is 14 residues long. Measured with immunoSEQ multiplex PCR; TCRdb has only the in-frame clones, and not every one. The sample lists some 70,000 clones, about 92% occurring once. This sequence joins TRBV6-6 and TRBJ2-5; D is possibly TRBD2 (5 bases). Here the sequenced sample was peripheral blood, taken in the second trimester of pregnancy. This clonotype was obtained from a female donor in good health, enrolled as a control in a pregnancy study. The CDR3 loop is CASVLREPQETQYF. CDR3 DNA sequence: TGTGCCAGCGTACTTCGGGAACCCCAAGAGACCCAGTACTTC.